Described below is a single T cell receptor (beta chain) sequence and its context. Germline V gene data show CDR1 as SGDLS and CDR2 as YYNGEE. V gave up 4 bases and J gave up 2 bases, with 12 bases separating them. This CDR3 has 14 residues. The primer mix had 60 Vbeta and 13 Jbeta primers. The data were produced by immunoSEQ multiplex PCR, yet TCRdb's version contains in-frame clones alone and is incomplete. The sample lists about 160,000 clones, around 90% occurring once. This entry comes from a study of cytomegalovirus exposure and HLA in healthy donors. About the research overall: Earlier, 90 million to 140 million unique TCR beta sequences were recovered from approximately 180 million T cells by an analysis. The early release's HLA-typed donors yielded roughly 85 million unique TCRs.

The clonotype comes from a woman aged 25 to 39 in good health and CMV-seronegative. The chain carries TRBV9 and TRBJ2-5; D may be TRBD1 (5 bases). Sequenced sample: PBMCs. Written as DNA, the CDR3 is TGTGCCAGCAGCATGACAGAATATCAAGAGACCCAGTACTTC. It is translated as CASSMTEYQETQYF.